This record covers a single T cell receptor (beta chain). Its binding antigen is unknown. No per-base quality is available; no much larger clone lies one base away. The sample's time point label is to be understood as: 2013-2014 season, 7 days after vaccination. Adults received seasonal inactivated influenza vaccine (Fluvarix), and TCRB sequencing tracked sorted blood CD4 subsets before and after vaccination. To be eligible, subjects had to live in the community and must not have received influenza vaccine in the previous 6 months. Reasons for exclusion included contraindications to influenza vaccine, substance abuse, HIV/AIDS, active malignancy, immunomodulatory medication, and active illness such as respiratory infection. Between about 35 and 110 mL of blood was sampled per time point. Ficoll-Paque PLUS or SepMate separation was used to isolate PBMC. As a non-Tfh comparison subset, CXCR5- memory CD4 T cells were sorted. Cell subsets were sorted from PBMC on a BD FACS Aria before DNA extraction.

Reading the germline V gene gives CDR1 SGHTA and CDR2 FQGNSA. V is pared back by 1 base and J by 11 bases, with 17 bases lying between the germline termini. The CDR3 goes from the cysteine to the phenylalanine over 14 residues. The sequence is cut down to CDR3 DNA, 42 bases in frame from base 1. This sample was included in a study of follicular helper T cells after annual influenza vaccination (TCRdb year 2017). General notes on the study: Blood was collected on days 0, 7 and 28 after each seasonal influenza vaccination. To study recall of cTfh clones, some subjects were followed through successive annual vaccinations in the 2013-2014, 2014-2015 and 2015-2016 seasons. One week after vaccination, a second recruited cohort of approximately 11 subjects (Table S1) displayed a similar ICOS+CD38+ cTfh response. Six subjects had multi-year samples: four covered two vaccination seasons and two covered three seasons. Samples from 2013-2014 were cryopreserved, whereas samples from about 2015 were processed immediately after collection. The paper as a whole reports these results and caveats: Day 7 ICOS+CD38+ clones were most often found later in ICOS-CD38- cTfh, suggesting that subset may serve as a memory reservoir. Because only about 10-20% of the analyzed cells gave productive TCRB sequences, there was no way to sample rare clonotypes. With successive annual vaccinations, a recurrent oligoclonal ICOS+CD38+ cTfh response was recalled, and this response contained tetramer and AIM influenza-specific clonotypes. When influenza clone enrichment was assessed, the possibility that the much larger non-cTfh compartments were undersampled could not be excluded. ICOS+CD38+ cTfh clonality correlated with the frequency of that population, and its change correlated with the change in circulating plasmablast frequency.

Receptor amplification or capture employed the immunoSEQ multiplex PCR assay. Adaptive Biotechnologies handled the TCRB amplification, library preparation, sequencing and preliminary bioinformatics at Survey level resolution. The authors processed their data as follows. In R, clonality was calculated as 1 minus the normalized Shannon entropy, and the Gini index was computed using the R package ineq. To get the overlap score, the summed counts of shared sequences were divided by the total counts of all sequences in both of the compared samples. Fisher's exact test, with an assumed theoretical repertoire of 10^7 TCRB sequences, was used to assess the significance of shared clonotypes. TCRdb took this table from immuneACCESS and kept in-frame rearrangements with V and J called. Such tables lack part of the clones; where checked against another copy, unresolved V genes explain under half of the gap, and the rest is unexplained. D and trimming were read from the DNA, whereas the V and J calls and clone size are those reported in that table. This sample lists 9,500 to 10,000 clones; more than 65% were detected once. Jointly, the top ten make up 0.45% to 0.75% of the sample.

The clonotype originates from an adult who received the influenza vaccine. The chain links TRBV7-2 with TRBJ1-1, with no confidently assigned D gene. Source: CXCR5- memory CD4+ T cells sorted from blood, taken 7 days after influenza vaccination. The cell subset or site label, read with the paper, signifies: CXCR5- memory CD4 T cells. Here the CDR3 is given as CASSLVYGLREAFF. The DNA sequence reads TGTGCCAGCAGCTTAGTGTATGGACTTCGTGAGGCTTTCTTT.